This paragraph covers one T cell receptor beta chain sequence. Its target is unknown. This sample is part of a study of shared clonotypes between healthy human individuals. Only CD45RO-negative cells positively selected for CCR7 counted as naive CD8 cells, so terminally differentiated effector memory CD45RA+ cells were excluded. Overall study results and limits: Naive CD4 clonotypes were shared across a handful of donors at approximately 5.3%.

Splitting of each subset's genomic DNA was done evenly across several immunoSEQ plates. The repertoire was sequenced with immunoSEQ multiplex PCR; TCRdb's copy has only in-frame clones and lacks some. The table shows about 2.1 million clones, with over 85% occurring only once. Germline V CDR1 and CDR2: MGHRA, YSYEKL. V shed 4 bases, J shed 0 bases, and the junction held 7 bases outside the gene matches. The CDR3 is 19 residues long. This sequence was found in a man aged 18 to 29 in good health. Some clones in this sample may be carry-over from other donors' samples. The rearrangement links TRBV4-1 to TRBJ2-4; 15 bases agree with TRBD2. Specimen: naive CD8+ T cells from PBMCs. CDR3 residues: CASSLTGLAGGLAKNIQYF. CDR3 DNA: TGCGCCAGCAGCCTAACGGGACTAGCGGGAGGACTAGCCAAAAACATTCAGTACTTC.